The following is a T cell receptor beta chain sequence with its context. There are 13 residues in the CDR3. Germline V gives CDR1 GTSNPN, CDR2 SVGIG (reference sequence). With 8 bases clipped from V and 3 bases from J, the junction kept 7 bases outside the gene matches. The data originate from a study of shared clonotypes between healthy human individuals. Sequenced by immunoSEQ multiplex PCR; TCRdb stores in-frame clones only, minus some. The repertoire consists of hundreds of thousands of clones, with around two thirds occurring once and the leading ten covering approximately 1.8%. This TCR came from a woman in her 30s in good health. The chain uses TRBV30 and TRBJ1-3; 7 positions match TRBD1. What was sequenced was memory CD4+ T cells sorted from blood. Stated subset: CD45RA-negative fraction. The DNA for the CDR3 is TGTGCCGGTGGCCGGGACAGTGGAAACACCATATATTTT. Protein product: CAGGRDSGNTIYF.